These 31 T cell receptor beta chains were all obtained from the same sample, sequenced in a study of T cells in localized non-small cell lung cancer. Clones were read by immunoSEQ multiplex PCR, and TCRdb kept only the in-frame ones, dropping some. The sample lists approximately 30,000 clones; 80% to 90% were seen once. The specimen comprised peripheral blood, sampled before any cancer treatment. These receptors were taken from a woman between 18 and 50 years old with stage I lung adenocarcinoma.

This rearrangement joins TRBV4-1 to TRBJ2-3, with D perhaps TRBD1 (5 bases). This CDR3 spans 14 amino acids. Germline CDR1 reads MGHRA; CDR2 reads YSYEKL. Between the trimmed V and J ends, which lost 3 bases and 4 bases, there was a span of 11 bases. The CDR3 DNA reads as TGCGCCAGCAGCCAGCCATCCAGGGCAGATACGCAGTATTTT. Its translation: CASSQPSRADTQYF.

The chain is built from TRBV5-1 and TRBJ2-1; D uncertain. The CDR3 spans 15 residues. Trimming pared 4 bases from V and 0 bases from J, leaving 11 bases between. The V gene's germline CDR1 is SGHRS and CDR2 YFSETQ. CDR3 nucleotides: TGCGCCAGCAGCCGTGACACGACCTCCTACAATGAGCAGTTCTTC. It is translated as CASSRDTTSYNEQFF.

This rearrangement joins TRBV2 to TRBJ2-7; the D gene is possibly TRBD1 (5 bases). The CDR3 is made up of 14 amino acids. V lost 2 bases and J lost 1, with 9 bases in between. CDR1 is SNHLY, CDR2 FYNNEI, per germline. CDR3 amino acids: CASSEQGPSYEQYF. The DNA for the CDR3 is TGTGCCAGCAGTGAACAGGGCCCATCCTACGAGCAGTACTTC.

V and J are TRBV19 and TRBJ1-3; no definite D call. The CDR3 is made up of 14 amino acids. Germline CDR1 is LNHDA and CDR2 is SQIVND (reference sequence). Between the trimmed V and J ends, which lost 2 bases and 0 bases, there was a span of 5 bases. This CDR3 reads CASSIPFSGNTIYF. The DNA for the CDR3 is TGTGCCAGTAGTATACCGTTCTCTGGAAACACCATATATTTT.

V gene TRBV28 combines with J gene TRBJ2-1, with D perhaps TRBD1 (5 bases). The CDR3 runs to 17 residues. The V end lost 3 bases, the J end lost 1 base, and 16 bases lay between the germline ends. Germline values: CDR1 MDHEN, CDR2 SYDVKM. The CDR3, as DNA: TGTGCCAGCAGTTTGCCCCGGCAGGGTCTGTCCTACAATGAGCAGTTCTTC. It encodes CASSLPRQGLSYNEQFF.

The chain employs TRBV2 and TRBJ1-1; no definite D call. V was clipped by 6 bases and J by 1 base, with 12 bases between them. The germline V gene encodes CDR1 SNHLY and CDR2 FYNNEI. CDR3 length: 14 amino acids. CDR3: CASSSQAGNTEAFF. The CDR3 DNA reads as TGTGCCAGCAGCTCTCAGGCGGGGAACACTGAAGCTTTCTTT.

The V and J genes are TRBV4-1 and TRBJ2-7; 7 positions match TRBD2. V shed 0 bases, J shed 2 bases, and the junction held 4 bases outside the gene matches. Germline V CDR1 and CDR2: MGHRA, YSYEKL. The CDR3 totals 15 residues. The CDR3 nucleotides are TGCGCCAGCAGCCAAGATCCTAGCGGAACCTACGAGCAGTACTTC. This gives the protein CASSQDPSGTYEQYF.

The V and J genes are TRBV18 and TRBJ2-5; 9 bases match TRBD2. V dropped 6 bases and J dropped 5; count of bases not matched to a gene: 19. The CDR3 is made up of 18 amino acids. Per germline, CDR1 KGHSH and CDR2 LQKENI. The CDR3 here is CASSPTMLLAGNAETQYF. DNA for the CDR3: TGTGCCAGCTCGCCTACTATGTTACTAGCGGGTAACGCGGAGACCCAGTACTTC.

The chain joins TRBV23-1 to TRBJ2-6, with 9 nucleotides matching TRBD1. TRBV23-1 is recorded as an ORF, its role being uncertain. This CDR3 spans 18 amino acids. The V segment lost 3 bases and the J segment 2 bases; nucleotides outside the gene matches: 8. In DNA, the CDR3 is TGCGCCAGCAGTCACCCGGGACAGGGTTTGACTGGGGCCAACGTCCTGACTTTC. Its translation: CASSHPGQGLTGANVLTF.

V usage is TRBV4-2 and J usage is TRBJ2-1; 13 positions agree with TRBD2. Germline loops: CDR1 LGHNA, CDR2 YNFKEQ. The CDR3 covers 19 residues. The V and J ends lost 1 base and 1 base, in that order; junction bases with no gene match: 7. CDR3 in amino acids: CASSQGWTSGRGSYNEQFF. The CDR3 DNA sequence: TGTGCCAGCAGCCAAGGCTGGACTAGCGGGAGAGGTTCCTACAATGAGCAGTTCTTC.

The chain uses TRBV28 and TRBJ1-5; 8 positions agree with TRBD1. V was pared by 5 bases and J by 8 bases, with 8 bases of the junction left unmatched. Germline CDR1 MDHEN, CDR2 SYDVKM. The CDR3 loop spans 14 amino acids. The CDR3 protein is CASSPLTGVEPQHF. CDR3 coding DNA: TGTGCCAGCAGTCCGTTGACAGGGGTGGAGCCCCAGCATTTT.

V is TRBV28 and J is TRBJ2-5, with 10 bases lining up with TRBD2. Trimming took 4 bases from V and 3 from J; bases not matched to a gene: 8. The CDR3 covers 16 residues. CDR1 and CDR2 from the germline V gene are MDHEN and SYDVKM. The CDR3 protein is CASSSPRTSGKETQYF. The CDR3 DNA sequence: TGTGCCAGCAGTTCACCTCGGACTAGCGGAAAAGAGACCCAGTACTTC.

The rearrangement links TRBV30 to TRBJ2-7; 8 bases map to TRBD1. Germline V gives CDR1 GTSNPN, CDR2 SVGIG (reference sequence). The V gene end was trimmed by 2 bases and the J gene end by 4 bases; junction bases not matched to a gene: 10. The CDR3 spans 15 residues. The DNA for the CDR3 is TGTGCCTGGAGTCCTCCGGGACAGGCCACTTACGAGCAGTACTTC. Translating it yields CAWSPPGQATYEQYF.

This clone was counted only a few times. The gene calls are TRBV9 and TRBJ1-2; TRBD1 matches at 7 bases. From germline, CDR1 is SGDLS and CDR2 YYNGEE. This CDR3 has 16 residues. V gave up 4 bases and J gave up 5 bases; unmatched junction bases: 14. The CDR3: CASSPRKGGGGYGYTF. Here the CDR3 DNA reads TGTGCCAGCAGCCCACGCAAAGGGGGCGGCGGATATGGCTACACCTTC. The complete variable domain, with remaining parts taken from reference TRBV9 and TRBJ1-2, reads DSGVTQTPKHLITATGQRVTLRCSPRSGDLSVYWYQQSLDQGLQFLIQYYNGEERAKGNILERFSAQQFPDLHSELNLSSLELGDSALYFCASSPRKGGGGYGYTFGSGTRLTVV.

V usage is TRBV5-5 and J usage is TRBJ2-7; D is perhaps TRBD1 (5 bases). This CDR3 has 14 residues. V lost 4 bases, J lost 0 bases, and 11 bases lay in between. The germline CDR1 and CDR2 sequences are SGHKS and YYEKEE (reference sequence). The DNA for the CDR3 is TGTGCCAGCAGCCCGACGACAGACTCCTACGAGCAGTACTTC. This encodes CASSPTTDSYEQYF.

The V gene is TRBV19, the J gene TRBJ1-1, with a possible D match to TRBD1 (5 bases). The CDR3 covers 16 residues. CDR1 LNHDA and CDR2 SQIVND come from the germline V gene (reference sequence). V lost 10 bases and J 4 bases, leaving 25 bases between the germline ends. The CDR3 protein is CATKITGVGVGTEAFF. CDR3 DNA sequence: TGTGCCACCAAGATTACAGGCGTTGGAGTTGGCACTGAAGCTTTCTTT.

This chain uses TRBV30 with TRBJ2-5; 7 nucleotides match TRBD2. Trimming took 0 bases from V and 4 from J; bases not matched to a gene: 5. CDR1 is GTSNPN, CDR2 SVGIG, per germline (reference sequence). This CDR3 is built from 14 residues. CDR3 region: CAWSVGGRGETQYF. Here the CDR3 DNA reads TGTGCCTGGAGTGTTGGCGGGAGAGGAGAGACCCAGTACTTC. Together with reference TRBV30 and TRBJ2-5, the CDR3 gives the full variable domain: SQTIHQWPATLVQPVGSPLSLECTVEGTSNPNLYWYRQAAGRGLQLLFYSVGIGQISSEVPQNLSASRPQDRQFILSSKKLLLSDSGFYLCAWSVGGRGETQYFGPGTRLLVL.

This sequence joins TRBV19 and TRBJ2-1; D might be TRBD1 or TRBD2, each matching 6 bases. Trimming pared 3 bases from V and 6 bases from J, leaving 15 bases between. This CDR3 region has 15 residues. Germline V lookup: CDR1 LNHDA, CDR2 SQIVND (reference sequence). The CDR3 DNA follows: TGTGCCAGTAGTATGGAGGGGGTGAGGGTCAATGAGCAGTTCTTC. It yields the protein CASSMEGVRVNEQFF.

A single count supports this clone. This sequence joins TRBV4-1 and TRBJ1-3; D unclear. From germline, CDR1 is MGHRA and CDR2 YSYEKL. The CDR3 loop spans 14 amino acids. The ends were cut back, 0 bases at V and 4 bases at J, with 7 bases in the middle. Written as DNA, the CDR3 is TGCGCCAGCAGCCAAGACAGGTCCGGAAACACCATATATTTT. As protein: CASSQDRSGNTIYF.

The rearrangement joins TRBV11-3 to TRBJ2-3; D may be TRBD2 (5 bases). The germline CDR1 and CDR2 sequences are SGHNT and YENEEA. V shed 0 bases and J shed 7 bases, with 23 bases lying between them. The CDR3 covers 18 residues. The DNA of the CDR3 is TGTGCCAGCAGCTTAGATCCCTACCTTGAGGGAGTATCTAATACGCAGTATTTT. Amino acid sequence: CASSLDPYLEGVSNTQYF.

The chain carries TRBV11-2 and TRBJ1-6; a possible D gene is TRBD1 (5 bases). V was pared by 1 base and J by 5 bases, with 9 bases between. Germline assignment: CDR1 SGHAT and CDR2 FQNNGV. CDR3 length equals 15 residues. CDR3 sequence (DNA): TGTGCCAGCAGCTTAGTCGGGGCCGATAATTCACCCCTCCACTTT. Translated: CASSLVGADNSPLHF.

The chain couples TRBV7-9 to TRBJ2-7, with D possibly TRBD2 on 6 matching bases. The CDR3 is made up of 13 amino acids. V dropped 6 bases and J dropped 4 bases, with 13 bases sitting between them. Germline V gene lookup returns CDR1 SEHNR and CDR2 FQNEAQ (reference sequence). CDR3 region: CASRSGLAYEQYF. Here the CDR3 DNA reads TGTGCCAGCAGATCGGGACTTGCTTACGAGCAGTACTTC.

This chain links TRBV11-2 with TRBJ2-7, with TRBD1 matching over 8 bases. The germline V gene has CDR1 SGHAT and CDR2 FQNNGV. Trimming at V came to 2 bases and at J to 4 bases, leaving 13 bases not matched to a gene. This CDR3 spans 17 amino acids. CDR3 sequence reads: CASSLNSRGQGSYEQYF. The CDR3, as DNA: TGTGCCAGCAGCTTAAACTCTCGAGGACAGGGCTCATACGAGCAGTACTTC. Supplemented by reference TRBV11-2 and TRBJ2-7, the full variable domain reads EAGVAQSPRYKIIEKRQSVAFWCNPISGHATLYWYQQILGQGPKLLIQFQNNGVVDDSQLPKDRFSAERLKGVDSTLKIQPAKLEDSAVYLCASSLNSRGQGSYEQYFGPGTRLTVT.

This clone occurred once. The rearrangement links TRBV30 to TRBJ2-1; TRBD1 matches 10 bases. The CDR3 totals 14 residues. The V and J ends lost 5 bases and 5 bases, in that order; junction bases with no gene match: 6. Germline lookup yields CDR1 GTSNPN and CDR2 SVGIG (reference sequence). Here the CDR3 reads CAWEPGQGNNEQFF. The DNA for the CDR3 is TGTGCCTGGGAACCGGGACAGGGGAACAATGAGCAGTTCTTC.

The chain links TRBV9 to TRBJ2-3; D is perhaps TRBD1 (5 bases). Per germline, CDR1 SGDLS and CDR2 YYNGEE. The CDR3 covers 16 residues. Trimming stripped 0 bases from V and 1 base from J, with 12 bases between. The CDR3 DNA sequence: TGTGCCAGCAGCGTAGGAAAGGGGCTCCGCACAGATACGCAGTATTTT. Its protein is CASSVGKGLRTDTQYF.

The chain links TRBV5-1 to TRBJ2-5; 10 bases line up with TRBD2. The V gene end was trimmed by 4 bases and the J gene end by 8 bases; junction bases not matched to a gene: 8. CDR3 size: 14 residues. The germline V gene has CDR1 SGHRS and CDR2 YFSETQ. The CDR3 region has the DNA TGCGCCAGCAGCCCATGGACTAGCGGCGGCACCCAGTACTTC. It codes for CASSPWTSGGTQYF.

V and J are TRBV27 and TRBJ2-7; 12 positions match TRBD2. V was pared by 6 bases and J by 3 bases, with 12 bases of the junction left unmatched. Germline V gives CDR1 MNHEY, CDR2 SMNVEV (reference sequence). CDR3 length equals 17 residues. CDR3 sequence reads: CASSPGASGRALYEQYF. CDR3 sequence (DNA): TGTGCCAGCAGCCCTGGGGCTAGCGGGAGGGCCCTCTACGAGCAGTACTTC.

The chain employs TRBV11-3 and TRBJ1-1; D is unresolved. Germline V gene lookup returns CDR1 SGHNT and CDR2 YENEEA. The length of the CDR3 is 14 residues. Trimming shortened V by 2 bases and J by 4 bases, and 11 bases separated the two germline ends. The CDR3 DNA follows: TGTGCCAGCAGCTTACTCCCTGATCTCACTGAAGCTTTCTTT. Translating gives CASSLLPDLTEAFF.

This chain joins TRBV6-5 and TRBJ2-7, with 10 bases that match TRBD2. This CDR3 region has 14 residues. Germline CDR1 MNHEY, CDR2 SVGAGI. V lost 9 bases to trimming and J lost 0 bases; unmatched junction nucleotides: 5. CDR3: CASLSSGSSYEQYF. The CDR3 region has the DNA TGTGCCAGTCTTTCTAGCGGGAGCTCCTACGAGCAGTACTTC.

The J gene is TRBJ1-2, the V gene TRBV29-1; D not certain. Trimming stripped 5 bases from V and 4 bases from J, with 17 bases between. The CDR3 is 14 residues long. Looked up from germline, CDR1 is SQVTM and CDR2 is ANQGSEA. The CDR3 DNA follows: TGCAGCGTTTCAGTTATATCGGGCGGCTATGGCTACACCTTC. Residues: CSVSVISGGYGYTF.

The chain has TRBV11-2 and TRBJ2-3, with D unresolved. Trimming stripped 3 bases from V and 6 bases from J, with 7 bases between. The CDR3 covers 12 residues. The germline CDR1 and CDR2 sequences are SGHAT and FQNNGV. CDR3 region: CASSFTRDTQYF. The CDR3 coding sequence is TGTGCCAGCAGCTTTACTCGCGATACGCAGTATTTT.